The 27 T cell receptor beta chains below come from one sample, sequenced in a study of fetal regulatory T cell absence and autoimmunity. Clones were sequenced by immunoSEQ multiplex PCR, and TCRdb holds only the in-frame ones, with some missing. Among 95,000 to 100,000 clones listed, around 72% were seen once. Sequencing was performed on pancreas tissue. These receptors were taken from a male donor with IPEX syndrome.

This chain uses TRBV11-2 with TRBJ2-5; D tentatively reads TRBD1 or TRBD2 (5 bases each). Germline CDR1 SGHAT, CDR2 FQNNGV. This CDR3 is 15 amino acids long. Trimming pared 5 bases from V and 2 bases from J, leaving 15 bases between. This CDR3 reads CASSLTSGGQETQYF. The CDR3 nucleotides are TGTGCCAGCAGCCTCACCTCTGGGGGACAAGAGACCCAGTACTTC.

As DNA, the CDR3 is TGTGCTAGTGGTTGGGCGGGGGGGTACAATGAGCAGTTCTTC. Translated, it gives CASGWAGGYNEQFF. This rearrangement joins TRBV12-5 to TRBJ2-1; the match to TRBD2 covers 9 bases. After removal of 4 bases from V and 4 bases from J, the junction contained 2 bases not matched to a gene. The germline V gene encodes CDR1 LGHNT and CDR2 FRNRAP. The CDR3 has 14 residues. The full variable domain, its missing parts supplied by reference TRBV12-5 and TRBJ2-1, is DARVTQTPRHKVTEMGQEVTMRCQPILGHNTVFWYRQTMMQGLELLAYFRNRAPLDDSGMPKDRFSAEMPDATLATLKIQPSEPRDSAVYFCASGWAGGYNEQFFGPGTRLTVL.

CDR3 in amino acids: CASSEEITDTQYF. The DNA of the CDR3 is TGTGCCAGCAGTGAAGAGATCACAGATACGCAGTATTTT. The chain couples TRBV6-1 to TRBJ2-3, with unresolved D. Germline V gene data show CDR1 as MNHNS and CDR2 as SASEGT. The CDR3 runs to 13 residues. V lost 1 base to trimming and J lost 2 bases, with 4 bases between them.

The V gene is TRBV30, the J gene TRBJ2-7; 13 nucleotides match TRBD2. Germline V gene sequence: CDR1 GTSNPN, CDR2 SVGIG (reference sequence). With V trimmed by 5 bases and J by 2 bases, 0 bases remained unmatched. The CDR3 consists of 13 residues. The CDR3 region has the DNA TGTGCCTGGGGGACTAGCGGGGCCTACGAGCAGTACTTC. This codes for CAWGTSGAYEQYF.

This chain joins TRBV6-1 and TRBJ1-2, with TRBD1 as a possible D gene (6 bases). The germline gives CDR1 MNHNS, CDR2 SASEGT. There are 13 residues in the CDR3. Trimming pared 7 bases from V and 5 bases from J, leaving 14 bases between. The CDR3 loop is CASKRTGLYGYTF. CDR3 in DNA: TGTGCCAGCAAAAGAACAGGGTTGTATGGCTACACCTTC.

The chain is built from TRBV6-5 and TRBJ1-3; D perhaps matches TRBD1 (5 bases). Trimming stripped 5 bases from V and 3 bases from J, with 11 bases between. The CDR3 totals 14 residues. The germline V gene has CDR1 MNHEY and CDR2 SVGAGI. DNA for the CDR3: TGTGCCAGCAGTCCCACAGGTTTTGGAAACACCATATATTTT. It encodes CASSPTGFGNTIYF.

CDR3 region: CASSQEIRTIAVNEQFF. The CDR3 DNA is TGTGCCAGCAGCCAAGAAATTAGGACCATAGCGGTGAATGAGCAGTTCTTC. The chain is built from TRBV4-2 and TRBJ2-1, with a possible D match to TRBD2 (6 bases). The germline V gene has CDR1 LGHNA and CDR2 YNFKEQ. V was clipped by 0 bases and J by 7 bases, with 19 bases between them. This CDR3 spans 17 amino acids.

This chain links TRBV4-3 with TRBJ2-2; 9 nucleotides line up with TRBD2. Germline V CDR1 and CDR2: LGHNA, YSLEER. With V trimmed by 0 bases and J by 3 bases, 5 bases remained unmatched. The CDR3 totals 17 residues. CDR3 loop: CASSQEWVAGDTGELFF. The DNA of the CDR3 is TGCGCCAGCAGCCAAGAATGGGTAGCGGGGGACACCGGGGAGCTGTTTTTT.

On this clone: The sample has other DNA sequences that encode this CDR3 too. The chain recombines TRBV5-1 with TRBJ2-2; TRBD1 matches 10 bases. V lost 2 bases and J lost 3; bases outside the gene matches: 1. The CDR3 covers 15 residues. Germline V gene data show CDR1 as SGHRS and CDR2 as YFSETQ. The CDR3 loop reads CASSLGQGDTGELFF. Written as DNA, the CDR3 is TGCGCCAGCAGCTTAGGACAGGGGGACACCGGGGAGCTGTTTTTT. Looking up the rest from reference TRBV5-1 and TRBJ2-2 gives the full variable domain: KAGVTQTPRYLIKTRGQQVTLSCSPISGHRSVSWYQQTPGQGLQFLFEYFSETQRNKGNFPGRFSGRQFSNSRSEMNVSTLELGDSALYLCASSLGQGDTGELFFGEGSRLTVL.

The V and J genes are TRBV5-1 and TRBJ1-5; tentatively, D is TRBD1 (5 bases). There are 14 residues in the CDR3. Germline lookup yields CDR1 SGHRS and CDR2 YFSETQ. Trimming removed 0 bases from V and 6 bases from J, with 10 bases in between. CDR3 DNA sequence: TGCGCCAGCAGCTTGGTGGGGGAGGGTCAGCCCCAGCATTTT. As protein: CASSLVGEGQPQHF.

The chain recombines TRBV30 with TRBJ1-2; weak D call: TRBD1 (6 bases). V was pared by 0 bases and J by 4 bases, with 15 bases between. CDR1 GTSNPN and CDR2 SVGIG come from the germline V gene (reference sequence). The CDR3 has 15 residues. As DNA, the CDR3 is TGTGCCTGGAGTGTATCAATCGGACAGCCCTATGGCTACACCTTC. Amino acid sequence: CAWSVSIGQPYGYTF.

The table lists this clone with a count of one. V gene TRBV19 combines with J gene TRBJ2-7; 7 bases are a match to TRBD2. The junction had 8 bases not matched to a gene; V was cut back by 3 bases and J by 3 bases. In germline, CDR1 is LNHDA, CDR2 SQIVND (reference sequence). This CDR3 has 15 amino acids. The CDR3 DNA reads as TGTGCCAGTAGTATCCGGGGCGGGAGACGCTACGAGCAGTACTTC. Translated, it gives CASSIRGGRRYEQYF.

This chain connects TRBV9 to TRBJ2-7; 11 nucleotides agree with TRBD1. CDR3 size: 15 residues. Trimming cost V 2 bases and J 0 bases; bases outside gene matches: 1. Germline V gene sequence: CDR1 SGDLS, CDR2 YYNGEE. In DNA form, the CDR3 reads TGTGCCAGCAGCGTCGGGACAGGGGGCTCCTACGAGCAGTACTTC. Its protein is CASSVGTGGSYEQYF.

In its sample, this clone was seen a few times. The rearrangement links TRBV4-1 to TRBJ2-7, with 7 bases lining up with TRBD2. The CDR3 spans 16 residues. V lost 2 bases to trimming and J lost 1 base; unmatched junction nucleotides: 8. CDR1 is MGHRA, CDR2 YSYEKL, per germline. CDR3 DNA: TGCGCCAGCAGCCAAAACTACGGGGGGATTTCCTACGAGCAGTACTTC. It codes for CASSQNYGGISYEQYF.

The V gene is TRBV7-6, the J gene TRBJ1-1; D is perhaps TRBD1 (6 bases). Germline lookup yields CDR1 SGHVS and CDR2 FNYEAQ. The CDR3 contains 15 residues. Between the trimmed V and J ends, which lost 1 base and 5 bases, there was a span of 14 bases. The DNA for the CDR3 is TGTGCCAGCAGCTTAGTAGCAGGGGAGGGAACTGAAGCTTTCTTT. Translation gives CASSLVAGEGTEAFF.

Only a few counts were recorded for this clone. This rearrangement joins TRBV19 to TRBJ2-5; 11 nucleotides line up with TRBD2. This CDR3 comprises 15 residues. J was trimmed by 5 bases and V by 6 bases; bases with no gene match: 8. CDR1 and CDR2 (germline): LNHDA, SQIVND (reference sequence). Here the CDR3 reads CASRVSGGAGETQYF. The CDR3, as DNA: TGTGCCAGTAGGGTTAGCGGGGGGGCCGGTGAGACCCAGTACTTC.

This rearrangement joins TRBV5-1 to TRBJ2-7; 9 nucleotides match TRBD2. The CDR3 totals 14 residues. With 4 bases clipped from V and 4 bases from J, the junction kept 6 bases outside the gene matches. Germline CDR1 SGHRS, CDR2 YFSETQ. CDR3 DNA sequence: TGCGCCAGCAGCCCCGGGACTAGCACTTACGAGCAGTACTTC. As protein: CASSPGTSTYEQYF.

The chain couples TRBV2 to TRBJ2-2; 7 bases align to TRBD1. With V trimmed by 3 bases and J by 4 bases, 8 bases remained unmatched. The CDR3 consists of 16 residues. Germline assignment: CDR1 SNHLY and CDR2 FYNNEI. The CDR3 DNA is TGTGCCAGCAGTGACCCGCAGGGGGAAGGCACCGGGGAGCTGTTTTTT. It is translated as CASSDPQGEGTGELFF.

This chain links TRBV27 with TRBJ1-2; D call uncertain. CDR3 length: 15 amino acids. V lost 2 bases, J lost 0 bases, and 10 bases lay in between. Per the germline V gene, CDR1 is MNHEY and CDR2 is SMNVEV (reference sequence). The CDR3, as DNA: TGTGCCAGCAGTTTAGTAGCGGTGTCTAACTATGGCTACACCTTC. Amino acid sequence: CASSLVAVSNYGYTF.

This rearrangement joins TRBV4-1 to TRBJ1-4; D unresolved. The CDR3 is 10 residues long. The V gene's germline CDR1 is MGHRA and CDR2 YSYEKL. V lost 0 bases and J 10 bases, leaving 0 bases between the germline ends. The CDR3 reads CASSQEKLFF. For the CDR3, the DNA is TGCGCCAGCAGCCAAGAAAAACTGTTTTTT.

This chain joins TRBV6-5 and TRBJ1-2, with 11 bases lining up with TRBD1. The CDR3 extends over 15 amino acids. The germline CDR1 and CDR2 sequences are MNHEY and SVGAGI. V was pared by 6 bases and J by 9 bases, with 12 bases of the junction left unmatched. CDR3 nucleotide sequence: TGTGCCAGCAGCTATACCGGGACAGGGGGTTCGAGCTACACCTTC. Amino acid sequence: CASSYTGTGGSSYTF.

This chain links TRBV15 with TRBJ1-1; D may be TRBD1 (5 bases). Germline assignment: CDR1 LNHNV and CDR2 YYDKDF (reference sequence). CDR3 length: 17 residues. V dropped 1 base and J dropped 3 bases, with 18 bases sitting between them. Here the CDR3 DNA reads TGTGCCACCAGCAGAGTAACGGACATAATGGTGTACACTGAAGCTTTCTTT. This encodes CATSRVTDIMVYTEAFF. The variable domain in full, with the rest retrieved from reference TRBV15 and TRBJ1-1, is DAMVIQNPRYQVTQFGKPVTLSCSQTLNHNVMYWYQQKSSQAPKLLFHYYDKDFNNEADTPDNFQSRRPNTSFCFLDIRSPGLGDTAMYLCATSRVTDIMVYTEAFFGQGTRLTVV.

This chain uses TRBV30 with TRBJ1-1; D ambiguous. This CDR3 has 13 residues. CDR1 is GTSNPN and CDR2 is SVGIG in the germline V gene (reference sequence). With 3 bases removed from V and 1 base from J, the gap between germline ends came to 9 bases. The CDR3 nucleotides read TGTGCCTGGAGAAATACAGAGAACACTGAAGCTTTCTTT. Translating it yields CAWRNTENTEAFF.

This rearrangement joins TRBV6-5 to TRBJ2-3; 7 nucleotides align to TRBD1. There are 14 residues in the CDR3. Trimming cost V 3 bases and J 2 bases; bases outside gene matches: 2. The germline V gene encodes CDR1 MNHEY and CDR2 SVGAGI. CDR3 sequence: CASSYDRDTDTQYF. The CDR3 region has the DNA TGTGCCAGCAGTTATGACAGGGACACAGATACGCAGTATTTT.

The chain carries TRBV6-1 and TRBJ2-7; possible D gene TRBD2, 5 bases. CDR1 and CDR2 from the germline V gene are MNHNS and SASEGT. The CDR3 extends over 15 amino acids. The V and J ends lost 7 bases and 2 bases respectively, with 18 bases between them. The CDR3 region is CASTPPGDPTYEQYF. The CDR3, as DNA: TGTGCCAGCACCCCCCCCGGGGATCCTACCTACGAGCAGTACTTC.

The chain combines TRBV6-1 with TRBJ1-6; the D gene is possibly TRBD1 (5 bases). V was cut by 5 bases and J by 9 bases, with 14 bases left in between. The CDR3 covers 14 residues. The germline gives CDR1 MNHNS, CDR2 SASEGT. Here the CDR3 reads CASSMGRAPSPLHF. The CDR3 bases are TGTGCCAGCAGTATGGGCAGGGCCCCTTCACCCCTCCACTTT.

The chain carries TRBV11-2 and TRBJ2-3; 14 bases fit TRBD2. V lost 0 bases to trimming and J lost 4 bases; unmatched junction nucleotides: 6. The CDR3 covers 18 residues. The germline V gene has CDR1 SGHAT and CDR2 FQNNGV. CDR3 sequence (DNA): TGTGCCAGCAGCTTAGATGTGACTAGCGGGGGGGCGTCAGATACGCAGTATTTT. Translating gives CASSLDVTSGGASDTQYF.